These 10 T cell receptor beta chains came from one sample sequenced in a study of blood T cell repertoires in COVID-19 (dated by TCRdb to the early 2020s). Library construction relied on the immunoSEQ multiplex PCR assay. TCRdb re-hosts the immuneACCESS table, in-frame sequences only. Its copies lack some clones; in the studies checked, an unresolved V gene accounts for under half of them, and the cause for the rest is not known. For this sample the table gives 200,000 or so clones, of which around 82% were detected only once. The ten largest clones add up to roughly 2.3% of the sample. Sample: peripheral blood. The source is a woman in her sixties or seventies with acute or convalescent COVID-19.

This clone was seen just once. The chain employs TRBV19 and TRBJ1-1, with 7 nucleotides matching TRBD1. V was clipped by 8 bases and J by 9 bases; unmatched bases: 15. Germline-derived CDR1 and CDR2 are LNHDA and SQIVND (reference sequence). The CDR3 sequence is 14 residues long. CDR3 sequence (DNA): TGTGCCAGTGGAGCTAGTGCCGGGACAGTCCAAGCTTTCTTT. Its protein product is CASGASAGTVQAFF.

This clone has at least ten counts. V usage is TRBV5-6 and J usage is TRBJ2-5; a weak D match, TRBD1 (6 bases). This CDR3 is built from 13 residues. V lost 4 bases and J 2 bases, leaving 9 bases between the germline ends. Germline loops: CDR1 SGHDT, CDR2 YYEEEE. The CDR3 spells CASSPTGQETQYF. The CDR3 DNA reads as TGTGCCAGCAGCCCCACAGGGCAAGAGACCCAGTACTTC.

The chain employs TRBV9 and TRBJ2-2; D is perhaps TRBD1 (5 bases). Germline CDR1 reads SGDLS; CDR2 reads YYNGEE. The CDR3 has 14 amino acids. Trimming pared 0 bases from V and 4 bases from J, leaving 7 bases between. The CDR3 DNA follows: TGTGCCAGCAGCGTAGTAGGGGCCACCGGGGAGCTGTTTTTT. This sequence encodes CASSVVGATGELFF.

V gene TRBV9 combines with J gene TRBJ1-2, with TRBD1 matching over 8 bases. The germline CDR1 and CDR2 sequences are SGDLS and YYNGEE. This CDR3 is 18 amino acids long. V shed 4 bases, J shed 1 base, and the junction held 15 bases outside the gene matches. CDR3 DNA sequence: TGTGCCAGCAGCAGTACCCCCCTGGACAGGGACGTTAACTATGGCTACACCTTC. Translation: CASSSTPLDRDVNYGYTF.

The chain is built from TRBV11-2 and TRBJ2-2; D is possibly TRBD2 (6 bases). The V gene's germline CDR1 is SGHAT and CDR2 FQNNGV. V gave up 4 bases and J gave up 5 bases, with 14 bases separating them. This CDR3 spans 15 amino acids. CDR3: CASSSLGLQTGELFF. As DNA, the CDR3 is TGTGCCAGCAGCTCACTGGGACTTCAGACCGGGGAGCTGTTTTTT.

The rearrangement joins TRBV11-2 to TRBJ1-2, with D possibly matching TRBD1 (5 bases). This CDR3 is 14 amino acids long. The germline gives CDR1 SGHAT, CDR2 FQNNGV. Trimming stripped 5 bases from V and 1 base from J, with 11 bases between. The CDR3 bases are TGTGCCAGCAGCATGGGACTCCTTAACTATGGCTACACCTTC. Protein sequence: CASSMGLLNYGYTF.

The genes are TRBV4-2 and TRBJ1-5, with D uncertain. From germline, CDR1 is LGHNA and CDR2 YNFKEQ. The V end lost 0 bases, the J end lost 7 bases, and 10 bases lay between the germline ends. The length of the CDR3 is 14 residues. Written as DNA, the CDR3 is TGTGCCAGCAGCCAAGATAACGGCGGACAGCCCCAGCATTTT. Translating gives CASSQDNGGQPQHF.

The genes are TRBV7-9 and TRBJ2-7; 9 bases are a match to TRBD2. The germline gives CDR1 SEHNR, CDR2 FQNEAQ (reference sequence). Trimming removed 4 bases from V and 1 base from J; junction bases left unmatched: 17. The CDR3 totals 19 residues. The CDR3: CASSSSRAGGPAGSYEQYF. For the CDR3, the DNA is TGTGCCAGCAGCTCCTCAAGGGCGGGGGGGCCAGCAGGATCCTACGAGCAGTACTTC. Full variable domain (rest looked up from reference TRBV7-9 and TRBJ2-7): DTGVSQNPRHKITKRGQNVTFRCDPISEHNRLYWYRQTLGQGPEFLTYFQNEAQLEKSRLLSDRFSAERPKGSFSTLEIQRTEQGDSAMYLCASSSSRAGGPAGSYEQYFGPGTRLTVT.

The rearrangement joins TRBV30 to TRBJ1-2, with 10 nucleotides matching TRBD1. CDR3 length: 14 residues. Germline assignment: CDR1 GTSNPN and CDR2 SVGIG (reference sequence). J gave up 5 bases and V 4 bases, and 7 bases lay outside the gene matches. CDR3 coding DNA: TGTGCCTGGAAATCGGGACAGGGGCTGTATGGCTACACCTTC. This codes for CAWKSGQGLYGYTF.

The chain couples TRBV5-6 to TRBJ1-1; no reliable D call. V lost 0 bases and J 3 bases, leaving 6 bases between the germline ends. Per the germline V gene, CDR1 is SGHDT and CDR2 is YYEEEE. The CDR3 sequence is 13 residues long. CDR3 region: CASSLGEDTEAFF. DNA of the CDR3: TGTGCCAGCAGCTTGGGGGAGGACACTGAAGCTTTCTTT. Variable domain in full (rest from reference TRBV5-6 and TRBJ1-1): DAGVTQSPTHLIKTRGQQVTLRCSPKSGHDTVSWYQQALGQGPQFIFQYYEEEERQRGNFPDRFSGHQFPNYSSELNVNALLLGDSALYLCASSLGEDTEAFFGQGTRLTVV.